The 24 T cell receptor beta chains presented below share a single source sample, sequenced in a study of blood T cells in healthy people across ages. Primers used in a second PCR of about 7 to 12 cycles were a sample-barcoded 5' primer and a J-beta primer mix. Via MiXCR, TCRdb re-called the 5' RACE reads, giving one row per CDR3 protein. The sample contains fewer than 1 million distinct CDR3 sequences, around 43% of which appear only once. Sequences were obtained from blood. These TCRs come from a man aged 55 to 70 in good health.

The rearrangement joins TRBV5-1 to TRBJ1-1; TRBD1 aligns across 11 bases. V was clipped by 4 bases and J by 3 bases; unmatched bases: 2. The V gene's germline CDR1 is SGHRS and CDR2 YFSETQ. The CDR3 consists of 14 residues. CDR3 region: CASSTDRGHTEAFF. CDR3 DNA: TGCGCCAGCAGCACGGACAGGGGGCACACTGAAGCTTTCTTT.

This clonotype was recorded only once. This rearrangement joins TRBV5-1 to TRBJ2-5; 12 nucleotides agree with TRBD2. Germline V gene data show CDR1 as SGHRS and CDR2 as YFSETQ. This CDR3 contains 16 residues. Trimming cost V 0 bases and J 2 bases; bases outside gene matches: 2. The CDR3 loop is CASSLDLAGGQETQYF. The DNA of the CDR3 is TGCGCCAGCAGCTTGGATCTAGCGGGGGGGCAAGAGACCCAGTACTTC. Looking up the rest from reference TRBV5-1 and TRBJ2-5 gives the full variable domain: KAGVTQTPRYLIKTRGQQVTLSCSPISGHRSVSWYQQTPGQGLQFLFEYFSETQRNKGNFPGRFSGRQFSNSRSEMNVSTLELGDSALYLCASSLDLAGGQETQYFGPGTRLLVL.

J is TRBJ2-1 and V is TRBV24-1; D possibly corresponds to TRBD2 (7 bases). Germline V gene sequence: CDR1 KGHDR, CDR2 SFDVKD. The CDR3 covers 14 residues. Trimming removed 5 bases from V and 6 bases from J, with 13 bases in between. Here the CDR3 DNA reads TGTGCCACCAGTGTGGGGGGGCCCTTCAATGAGCAGTTCTTC. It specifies CATSVGGPFNEQFF.

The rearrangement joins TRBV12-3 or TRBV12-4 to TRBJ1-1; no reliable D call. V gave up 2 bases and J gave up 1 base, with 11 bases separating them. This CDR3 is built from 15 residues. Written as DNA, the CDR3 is TGTGCCAGCAGTTTAACAGTTTACGGGAACACTGAAGCTTTCTTT. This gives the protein CASSLTVYGNTEAFF.

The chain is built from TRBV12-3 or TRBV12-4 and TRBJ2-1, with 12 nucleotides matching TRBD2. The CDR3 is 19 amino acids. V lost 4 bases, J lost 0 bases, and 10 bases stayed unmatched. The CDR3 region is CASSSPGLAGGLSYNEQFF. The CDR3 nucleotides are TGTGCCAGCAGTTCCCCGGGACTAGCGGGTGGCCTCTCCTACAATGAGCAGTTCTTC.

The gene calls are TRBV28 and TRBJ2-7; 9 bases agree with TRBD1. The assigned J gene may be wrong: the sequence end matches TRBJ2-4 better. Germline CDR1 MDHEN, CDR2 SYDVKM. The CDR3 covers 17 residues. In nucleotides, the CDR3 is TGTGCCAGCAGCCTAACCCCCCACCGGGACAGGGAGCACATTCAGTACTTC. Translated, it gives CASSLTPHRDREHIQYF.

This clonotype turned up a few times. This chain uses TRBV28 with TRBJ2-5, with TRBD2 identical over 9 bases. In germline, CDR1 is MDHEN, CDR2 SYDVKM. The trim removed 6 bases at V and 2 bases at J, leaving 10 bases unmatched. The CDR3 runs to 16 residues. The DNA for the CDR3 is TGTGCCAGCAGACCCCCCGGACTAGCGCAGCAAGAGACCCAGTACTTC. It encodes CASRPPGLAQQETQYF.

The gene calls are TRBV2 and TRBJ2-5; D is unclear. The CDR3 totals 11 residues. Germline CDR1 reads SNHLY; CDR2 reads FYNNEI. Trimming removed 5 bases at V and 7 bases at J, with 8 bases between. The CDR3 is CASSLRGTQYF. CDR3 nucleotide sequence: TGTGCCAGCAGTTTACGAGGGACCCAGTACTTC. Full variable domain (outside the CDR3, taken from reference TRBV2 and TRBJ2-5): EPEVTQTPSHQVTQMGQEVILRCVPISNHLYFYWYRQILGQKVEFLVSFYNNEISEKSEIFDDQFSVERPDGSNFTLKIRSTKLEDSAMYFCASSLRGTQYFGPGTRLLVL.

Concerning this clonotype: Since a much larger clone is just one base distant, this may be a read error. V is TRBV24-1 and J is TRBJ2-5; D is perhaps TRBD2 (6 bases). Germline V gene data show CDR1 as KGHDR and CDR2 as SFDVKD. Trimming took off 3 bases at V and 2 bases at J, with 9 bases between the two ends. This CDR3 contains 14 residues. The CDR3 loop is CATSDGGAQETQYF. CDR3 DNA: TGTGCCACCAGTGATGGCGGGGCACAAGAGACCCAGTACTTC.

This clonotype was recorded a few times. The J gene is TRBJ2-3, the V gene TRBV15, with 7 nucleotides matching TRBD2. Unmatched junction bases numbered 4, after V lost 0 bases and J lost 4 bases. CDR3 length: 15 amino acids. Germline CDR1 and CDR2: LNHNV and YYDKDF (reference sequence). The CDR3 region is CATSRDLGGSDTQYF. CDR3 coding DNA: TGTGCCACCAGCAGAGACCTGGGGGGGTCAGATACGCAGTATTTT.

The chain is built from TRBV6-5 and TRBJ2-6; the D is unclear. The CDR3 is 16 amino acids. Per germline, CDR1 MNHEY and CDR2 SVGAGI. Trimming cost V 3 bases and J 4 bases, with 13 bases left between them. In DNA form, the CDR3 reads TGTGCCAGCAGTTATCTAGACTCAGAGGGGGCCAACGTCCTGACTTTC. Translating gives CASSYLDSEGANVLTF.

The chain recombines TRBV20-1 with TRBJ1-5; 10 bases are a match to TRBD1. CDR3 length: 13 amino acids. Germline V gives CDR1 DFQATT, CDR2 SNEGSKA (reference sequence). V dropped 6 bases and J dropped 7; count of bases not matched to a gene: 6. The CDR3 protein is CSASGTGVQPQHF. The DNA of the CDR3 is TGCAGTGCATCCGGGACAGGGGTACAGCCCCAGCATTTT.

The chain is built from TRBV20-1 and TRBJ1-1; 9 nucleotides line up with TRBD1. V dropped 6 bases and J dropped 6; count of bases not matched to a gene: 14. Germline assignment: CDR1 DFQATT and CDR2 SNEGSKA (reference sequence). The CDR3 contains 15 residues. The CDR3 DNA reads TGCAGTGCCCCCGGGACAGGGTCACGGGGCGCTGAAGCTTTCTTT. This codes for CSAPGTGSRGAEAFF.

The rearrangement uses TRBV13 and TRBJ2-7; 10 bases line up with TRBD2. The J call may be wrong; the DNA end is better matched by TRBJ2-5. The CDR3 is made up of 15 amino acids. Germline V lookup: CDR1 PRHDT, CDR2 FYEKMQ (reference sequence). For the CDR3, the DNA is TGTGCCAGCTCTCCACTAGCGGGGAAAAAAGAGACCCAGTACTTC. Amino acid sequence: CASSPLAGKKETQYF.

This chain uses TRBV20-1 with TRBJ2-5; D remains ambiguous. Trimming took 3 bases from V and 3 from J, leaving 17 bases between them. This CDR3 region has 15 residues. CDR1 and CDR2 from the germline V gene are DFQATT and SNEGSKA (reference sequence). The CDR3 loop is CSASRSTWAEETQYF. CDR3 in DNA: TGCAGTGCTAGTCGGAGTACGTGGGCAGAAGAGACCCAGTACTTC.

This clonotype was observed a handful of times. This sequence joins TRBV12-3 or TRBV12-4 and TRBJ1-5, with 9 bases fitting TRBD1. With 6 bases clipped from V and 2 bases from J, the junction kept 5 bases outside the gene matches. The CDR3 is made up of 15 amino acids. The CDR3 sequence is CASRRTGEGNQPQHF. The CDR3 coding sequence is TGTGCCAGCAGGAGGACAGGGGAGGGCAATCAGCCCCAGCATTTT.

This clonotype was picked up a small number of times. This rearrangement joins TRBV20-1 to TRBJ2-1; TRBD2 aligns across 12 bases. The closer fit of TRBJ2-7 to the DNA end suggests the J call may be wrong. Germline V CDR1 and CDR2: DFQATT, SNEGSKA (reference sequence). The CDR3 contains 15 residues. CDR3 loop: CSARDPSGGANEQYF. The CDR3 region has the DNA TGCAGTGCTAGGGATCCTAGCGGGGGGGCCAATGAGCAGTACTTC.

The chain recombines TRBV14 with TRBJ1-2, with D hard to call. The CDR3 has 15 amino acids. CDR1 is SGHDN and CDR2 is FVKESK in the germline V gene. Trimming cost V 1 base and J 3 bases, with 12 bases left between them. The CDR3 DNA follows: TGTGCCAGCAGCCAAGGGGCAGCGCGGTACTATGGCTACACCTTC. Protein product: CASSQGAARYYGYTF.

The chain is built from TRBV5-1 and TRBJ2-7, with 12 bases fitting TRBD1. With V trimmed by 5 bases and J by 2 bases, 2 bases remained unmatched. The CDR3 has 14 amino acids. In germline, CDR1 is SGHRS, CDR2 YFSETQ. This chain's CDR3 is CASRGTGGTYEQYF. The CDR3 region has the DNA TGCGCCAGCAGGGGGACAGGGGGCACCTACGAGCAGTACTTC.

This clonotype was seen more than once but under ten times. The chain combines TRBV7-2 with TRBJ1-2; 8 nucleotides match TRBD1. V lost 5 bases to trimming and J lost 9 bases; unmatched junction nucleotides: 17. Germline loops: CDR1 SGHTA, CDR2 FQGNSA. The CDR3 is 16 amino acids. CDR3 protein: CASSRSDRGPLSRYTF. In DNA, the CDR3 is TGTGCCAGCAGCCGGTCCGACAGGGGCCCACTTAGCCGCTACACCTTC.

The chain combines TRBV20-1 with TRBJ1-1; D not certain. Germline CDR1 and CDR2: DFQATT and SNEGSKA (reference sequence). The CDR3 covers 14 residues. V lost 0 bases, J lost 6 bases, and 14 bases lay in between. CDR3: CSARDRIGFSEAFF. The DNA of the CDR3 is TGCAGTGCTAGAGATCGGATCGGGTTTTCTGAAGCTTTCTTT.

CDR3 bases: TGTGCCAGCAGCTACCGACTAGGGGGATACGAGCAGTACTTC. Translating it yields CASSYRLGGYEQYF. This chain uses TRBV11-3 with TRBJ2-4; D tentatively fits TRBD1 or TRBD2 (6 bases each). The DNA matches TRBJ2-7 better at its end, which makes the J call doubtful. This CDR3 comprises 14 residues. CDR1 and CDR2 (germline): SGHNT, YENEEA.

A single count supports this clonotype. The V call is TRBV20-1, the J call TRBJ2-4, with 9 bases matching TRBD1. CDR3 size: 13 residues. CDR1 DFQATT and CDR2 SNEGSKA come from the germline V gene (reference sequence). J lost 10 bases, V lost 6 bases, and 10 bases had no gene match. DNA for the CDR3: TGCAGTGCAACTATCACGGGACAGGGAATTCAGTACTTC. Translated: CSATITGQGIQYF.

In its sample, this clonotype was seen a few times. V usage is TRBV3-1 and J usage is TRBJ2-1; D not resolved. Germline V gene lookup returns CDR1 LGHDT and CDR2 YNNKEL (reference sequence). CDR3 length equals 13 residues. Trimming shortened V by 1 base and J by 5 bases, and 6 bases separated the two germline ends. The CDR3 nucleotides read TGTGCCAGCAGCCAAGGGTACCACAATGAGCAGTTCTTC. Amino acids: CASSQGYHNEQFF.